A single sample gave rise to the 2 T cell receptor beta chains below, sequenced in a study of long-term antiretroviral therapy in people with HIV (dated 2022 in TCRdb). The immunoSEQ hsTCRB v3.0 assay was used at survey level resolution to sequence the TRB variable region. The table comes from immuneACCESS by way of TCRdb, which keeps in-frame sequences with V and J called. Part of the clones is missing from these tables; in studies checked, under half for an unresolved V gene and the rest for unknown reasons. The sample records tens of thousands of clones, around 80% of which are singletons. The top ten constitute about 16% of the sample. The sequenced sample was unsorted PBMCs, obtained around 4.3 years after starting antiretroviral therapy. These receptors were taken from a man in his thirties or forties with HIV.

This clone came up once. V and J are TRBV2 and TRBJ2-3, with D perhaps TRBD1 or TRBD2 (5 bases each). There are 14 residues in the CDR3. Germline CDR1 reads SNHLY; CDR2 reads FYNNEI. Trimming stripped 9 bases from V and 0 bases from J, with 13 bases between. This chain's CDR3 is CARSGLSSTDTQYF. The DNA for the CDR3 is TGTGCCAGATCGGGGCTTAGTAGCACAGATACGCAGTATTTT.

The rearrangement uses TRBV7-2 and TRBJ1-1, with 10 bases fitting TRBD1. CDR3 length: 15 amino acids. The V and J ends lost 1 base and 8 bases, in that order; junction bases with no gene match: 7. The germline gives CDR1 SGHTA, CDR2 FQGNSA. CDR3 DNA sequence: TGTGCCAGCAGCTTAGTGACAGGGGGCCTGGGGGAAGCTTTCTTT. Translated, it gives CASSLVTGGLGEAFF.